These 21 T cell receptor beta chains share one sample of origin, sequenced in a study of T cell responses to AZD1222 COVID-19 vaccine. Profiled with immunoSEQ multiplex PCR; TCRdb holds only in-frame clones, not every one. Here the sample spans 140,000 to 150,000 clones, approximately 91% being singletons. The material sequenced was peripheral blood, taken 28 days after the second AZD1222 dose. The receptors come from an adult who received the AZD1222 COVID-19 vaccine.

The chain uses TRBV7-3 and TRBJ2-2, with 9 bases lining up with TRBD1. Germline V gene sequence: CDR1 SGHTA, CDR2 FQGTGA. The CDR3 totals 17 residues. The junction had 8 bases not matched to a gene; V was cut back by 2 bases and J by 4 bases. CDR3 DNA sequence: TGTGCCAGCAGCTTAGGCGGGACAGGGTTATTCACCGGGGAGCTGTTTTTT. This translates into CASSLGGTGLFTGELFF.

The gene calls are TRBV10-2 and TRBJ1-6, with a possible D match to TRBD1 (6 bases). The CDR3 is made up of 16 amino acids. Germline-derived CDR1 and CDR2 are WSHSY and SAAADI. The V and J ends lost 2 bases and 3 bases respectively, with 11 bases between them. This CDR3 reads CASSETGTLYNSPLHF. CDR3 sequence (DNA): TGCGCCAGCAGTGAGACCGGGACACTCTATAATTCACCCCTCCACTTT.

This clone was recorded a few times. The V gene is TRBV3-1 (or the pseudogene TRBV3-2), the J gene TRBJ1-2; a possible D gene is TRBD1 (5 bases). CDR1 is LGHDT, CDR2 YNNKEL, per germline (reference sequence). V dropped 0 bases and J dropped 5 bases, with 10 bases sitting between them. The CDR3 loop spans 14 amino acids. The CDR3 DNA reads TGTGCCAGCAGCCAAGACGGGGGATCGTATGGCTACACCTTC. Residues: CASSQDGGSYGYTF.

The rearrangement links TRBV3-1 (or the pseudogene TRBV3-2) to TRBJ1-4; 10 nucleotides line up with TRBD1. V trimming: 4 bases; J trimming: 7 bases; junction bases outside the gene matches: 6. The CDR3 consists of 15 residues. CDR1 and CDR2 from the germline V gene are LGHDT and YNNKEL (reference sequence). Here the CDR3 DNA reads TGTGCCAGCAGCCTTCGACAGGGGGCGGGTGAAAAACTGTTTTTT. It is translated as CASSLRQGAGEKLFF.

The J gene is TRBJ1-2, the V gene TRBV2; D is undetermined. This CDR3 region has 14 residues. V dropped 6 bases and J dropped 3 bases, with 14 bases sitting between them. Germline V gives CDR1 SNHLY, CDR2 FYNNEI. CDR3 sequence reads: CASRGAGVDYGYTF. The CDR3 DNA sequence: TGTGCCAGCAGGGGAGCCGGGGTTGACTATGGCTACACCTTC.

This rearrangement joins TRBV19 to TRBJ2-2; no firm D call. Trimming cost V 10 bases and J 1 base, with 16 bases left between them. This CDR3 spans 15 amino acids. Germline loops: CDR1 LNHDA, CDR2 SQIVND (reference sequence). Here the CDR3 DNA reads TGTGCCACCGGAGTCCAGGAGATGAACACCGGGGAGCTGTTTTTT. Translation: CATGVQEMNTGELFF.

This clone was seen once. The chain carries TRBV5-4 and TRBJ1-1; the D gene is possibly TRBD1 (5 bases). There are 16 residues in the CDR3. Germline V gene sequence: CDR1 SGHNT, CDR2 YYREEE (reference sequence). V lost 0 bases to trimming and J lost 6 bases, with 18 bases between them. The CDR3 nucleotides read TGTGCCAGCAGCTTGGAGGGGACCCGCGGTAGGGCTGAAGCTTTCTTT. Protein: CASSLEGTRGRAEAFF. Combining the CDR3 with reference TRBV5-4 and TRBJ1-1 gives the whole variable domain ETGVTQSPTHLIKTRGQQVTLRCSSQSGHNTVSWYQQALGQGPQFIFQYYREEENGRGNFPPRFSGLQFPNYSSELNVNALELDDSALYLCASSLEGTRGRAEAFFGQGTRLTVV.

The CDR3 region is CAISEGTGDGYTF. DNA of the CDR3: TGTGCCATCAGTGAAGGGACAGGGGACGGCTACACCTTC. The V gene is TRBV10-3, the J gene TRBJ1-2, with 10 positions matching TRBD1. V gave up 3 bases and J gave up 8 bases; unmatched junction bases: 3. This CDR3 spans 13 amino acids. Germline V lookup: CDR1 ENHRY, CDR2 SYGVKD.

This clone occurred a few times. The V call is TRBV9, the J call TRBJ2-1, with 7 bases lining up with TRBD1. This CDR3 contains 15 residues. Germline-derived CDR1 and CDR2 are SGDLS and YYNGEE. V was clipped by 2 bases and J by 7 bases; unmatched bases: 9. Here the CDR3 reads CASSVSGTDNNEQFF. The CDR3, as DNA: TGTGCCAGCAGCGTCTCCGGGACAGACAATAATGAGCAGTTCTTC.

CDR3 sequence reads: CASSAVHGSGNTIYF. The CDR3, as DNA: TGTGCCAGCAGCGCGGTCCACGGCTCCGGAAACACCATATATTTT. V is TRBV6-5 and J is TRBJ1-3; D not resolved. V was clipped by 6 bases and J by 4 bases, with 16 bases between them. CDR3 length equals 15 residues. Looked up from germline, CDR1 is MNHEY and CDR2 is SVGAGI.

The rearrangement links TRBV2 to TRBJ1-3, with D unresolved. V lost 7 bases and J 4 bases, leaving 11 bases between the germline ends. Germline CDR1 SNHLY, CDR2 FYNNEI. CDR3 length: 13 residues. The CDR3 DNA reads TGTGCCAGCAATCCCCTTGGAGGAAACACCATATATTTT. Its translation: CASNPLGGNTIYF.

V usage is TRBV6-5 and J usage is TRBJ2-6; D possibly corresponds to TRBD2 (5 bases). Looked up from germline, CDR1 is MNHEY and CDR2 is SVGAGI. Trimming took 7 bases from V and 4 from J, leaving 8 bases between them. The CDR3 runs 13 residues. The CDR3 region is CASNRGGANVLTF. DNA for the CDR3: TGTGCCAGCAATAGAGGGGGGGCCAACGTCCTGACTTTC.

About this clone itself: At one of its ends the junction is not consistent with the germline gene, which may arise from a read error. The rearrangement links TRBV7-3 to TRBJ2-7; no clear D gene. The CDR3 loop spans 15 amino acids. CDR1 and CDR2 from the germline V gene are SGHTA and FQGTGA. CDR3 coding DNA: TGTGCCAGCAGCTCCAGGCAGGCCGTTTCCTACGGGCAGTACTTC. This codes for CASSSRQAVSYGQYF.

The J gene is TRBJ1-2, the V gene TRBV5-4; a weak D match, TRBD1 (5 bases). V dropped 3 bases and J dropped 6 bases, with 15 bases sitting between them. The CDR3 totals 14 residues. Germline V gene sequence: CDR1 SGHNT, CDR2 YYREEE (reference sequence). The CDR3 spells CASSSGLIDHGYTF. In DNA, the CDR3 is TGTGCCAGCAGCTCGGGACTGATCGACCATGGCTACACCTTC.

Here the CDR3 reads CASSQNGNEQYF. CDR3 nucleotide sequence: TGTGCCAGCAGCCAGAATGGAAACGAGCAGTACTTC. V usage is TRBV7-3 and J usage is TRBJ2-7; no reliable D call. The CDR3 is 12 residues long. Germline loops: CDR1 SGHTA, CDR2 FQGTGA. V lost 5 bases and J lost 5, with 10 bases in between. Based on the CDR3 plus reference TRBV7-3 and TRBJ2-7, the full variable domain is GAGVSQTPSNKVTEKGKYVELRCDPISGHTALYWYRQSLGQGPEFLIYFQGTGAADDSGLPNDRFFAVRPEGSVSTLKIQRTERGDSAVYLCASSQNGNEQYFGPGTRLTVT.

This chain uses TRBV5-6 with TRBJ1-5, with 9 positions matching TRBD1. Germline V gene lookup returns CDR1 SGHDT and CDR2 YYEEEE. CDR3 length equals 12 residues. The V gene end was trimmed by 7 bases and the J gene end by 4 bases; junction bases not matched to a gene: 0. CDR3 sequence (DNA): TGTGCCAGCGGGACAGGGAATCAGCCCCAGCATTTT. Its protein is CASGTGNQPQHF.

J is TRBJ1-5 and V is TRBV27, with 8 positions matching TRBD1. Germline loops: CDR1 MNHEY, CDR2 SMNVEV (reference sequence). The CDR3 is 14 residues long. J gave up 8 bases and V 4 bases, and 7 bases lay outside the gene matches. CDR3 coding DNA: TGTGCCAGCAGTTCCTCAGGGGGCGTCGAGCCCCAGCATTTT. Amino acids: CASSSSGGVEPQHF.

In regard to this clone: Other DNA sequences of this sample code for an identical CDR3. The rearrangement joins TRBV5-1 to TRBJ2-7; tentatively, D is TRBD1 or TRBD2 (6 bases each). Germline V gene data show CDR1 as SGHRS and CDR2 as YFSETQ. The CDR3 is made up of 14 amino acids. With 0 bases removed from V and 2 bases from J, the gap between germline ends came to 9 bases. The CDR3 DNA reads TGCGCCAGCAGCTTGGACGGGGGCCCCTACGAGCAGTACTTC. It is translated as CASSLDGGPYEQYF.

The chain recombines TRBV5-4 with TRBJ1-2; a weak D match, TRBD1 (5 bases). The ends were cut back, 0 bases at V and 8 bases at J, with 23 bases in the middle. Per germline, CDR1 SGHNT and CDR2 YYREEE (reference sequence). The CDR3 totals 17 residues. CDR3 residues: CASSLAGPGHARRGYTF. CDR3 in DNA: TGTGCCAGCAGCTTGGCAGGCCCAGGGCACGCTCGGAGGGGCTACACCTTC. Full variable domain (missing parts from reference TRBV5-4 and TRBJ1-2): ETGVTQSPTHLIKTRGQQVTLRCSSQSGHNTVSWYQQALGQGPQFIFQYYREEENGRGNFPPRFSGLQFPNYSSELNVNALELDDSALYLCASSLAGPGHARRGYTFGSGTRLTVV.

In its sample, this clone was seen once. This rearrangement joins TRBV5-1 to TRBJ2-1; 8 positions match TRBD1. V gave up 4 bases and J gave up 0 bases; unmatched junction bases: 6. The CDR3 extends over 16 amino acids. Germline CDR1 is SGHRS and CDR2 is YFSETQ. The CDR3 DNA reads TGCGCCAGCAGCGTAGGACAGGGCAACTCCTACAATGAGCAGTTCTTC. It translates to CASSVGQGNSYNEQFF.

CDR3 nucleotide sequence: TGTGCCAGCAGCGAGACAGGACAGCCCCAGCATTTT. It translates to CASSETGQPQHF. This chain uses TRBV13 with TRBJ1-5; D is perhaps TRBD1 (6 bases). Trimming cost V 5 bases and J 7 bases, with 9 bases left between them. Germline CDR1 is PRHDT and CDR2 is FYEKMQ (reference sequence). CDR3 length: 12 amino acids.